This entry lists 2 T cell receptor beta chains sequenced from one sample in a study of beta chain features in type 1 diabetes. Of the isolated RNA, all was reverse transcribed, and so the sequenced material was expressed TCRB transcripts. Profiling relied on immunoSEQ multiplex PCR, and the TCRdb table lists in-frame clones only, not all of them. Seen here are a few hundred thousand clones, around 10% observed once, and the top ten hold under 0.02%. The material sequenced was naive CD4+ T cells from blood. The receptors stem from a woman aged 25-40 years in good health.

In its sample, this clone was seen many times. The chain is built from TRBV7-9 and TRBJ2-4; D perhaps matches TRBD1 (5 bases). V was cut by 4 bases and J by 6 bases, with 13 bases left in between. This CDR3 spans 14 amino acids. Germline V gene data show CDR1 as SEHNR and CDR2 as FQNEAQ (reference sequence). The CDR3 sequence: CASSSGKTGNIQYF. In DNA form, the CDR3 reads TGTGCCAGCAGCTCAGGGAAGACGGGAAACATTCAGTACTTC.

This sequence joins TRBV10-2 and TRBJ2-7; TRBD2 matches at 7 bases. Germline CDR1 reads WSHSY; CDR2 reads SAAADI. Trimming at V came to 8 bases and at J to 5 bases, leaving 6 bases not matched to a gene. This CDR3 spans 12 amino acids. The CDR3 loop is CASEERENEQYF. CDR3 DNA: TGCGCCAGCGAAGAGCGGGAAAACGAGCAGTACTTC.